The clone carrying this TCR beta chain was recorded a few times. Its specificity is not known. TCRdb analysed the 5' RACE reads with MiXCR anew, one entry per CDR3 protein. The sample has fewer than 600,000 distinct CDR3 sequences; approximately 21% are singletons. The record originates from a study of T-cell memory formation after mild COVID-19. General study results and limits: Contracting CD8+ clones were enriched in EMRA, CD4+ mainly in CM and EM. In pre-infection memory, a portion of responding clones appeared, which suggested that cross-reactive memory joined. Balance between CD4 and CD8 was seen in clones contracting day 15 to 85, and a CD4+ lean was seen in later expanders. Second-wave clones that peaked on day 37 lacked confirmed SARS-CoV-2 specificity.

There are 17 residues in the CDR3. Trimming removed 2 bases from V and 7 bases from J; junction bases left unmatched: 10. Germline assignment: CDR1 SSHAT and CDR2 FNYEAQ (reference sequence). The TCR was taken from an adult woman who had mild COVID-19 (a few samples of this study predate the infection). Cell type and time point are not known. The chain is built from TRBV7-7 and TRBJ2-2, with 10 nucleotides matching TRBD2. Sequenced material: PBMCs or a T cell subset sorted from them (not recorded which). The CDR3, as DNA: TGTGCCAGCAGCTTACGCGATATAGCGGGGGGCTTCGGGGAGCTGTTTTTT. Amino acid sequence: CASSLRDIAGGFGELFF.